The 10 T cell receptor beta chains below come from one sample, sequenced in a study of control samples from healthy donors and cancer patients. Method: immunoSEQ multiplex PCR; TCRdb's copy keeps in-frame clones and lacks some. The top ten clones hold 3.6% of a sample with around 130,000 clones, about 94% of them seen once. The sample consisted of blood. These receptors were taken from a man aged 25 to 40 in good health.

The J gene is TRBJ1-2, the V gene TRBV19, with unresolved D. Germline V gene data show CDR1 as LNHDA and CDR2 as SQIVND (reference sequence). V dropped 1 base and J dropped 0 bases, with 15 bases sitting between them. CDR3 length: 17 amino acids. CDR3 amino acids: CASSIGVEDGANYGYTF. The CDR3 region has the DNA TGTGCCAGTAGTATAGGAGTAGAGGACGGAGCTAACTATGGCTACACCTTC. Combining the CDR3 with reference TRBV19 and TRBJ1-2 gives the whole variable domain DGGITQSPKYLFRKEGQNVTLSCEQNLNHDAMYWYRQDPGQGLRLIYYSQIVNDFQKGDIAEGYSVSREKKESFPLTVTSAQKNPTAFYLCASSIGVEDGANYGYTFGSGTRLTVV.

The CDR3 sequence: CASSSRGEQYF. The CDR3 nucleotides read TGTGCCAGCAGTTCTAGGGGGGAGCAGTACTTC. The V gene is TRBV6-2 or TRBV6-3, the J gene TRBJ2-7, with D perhaps matching TRBD1 (6 bases). V was pared by 4 bases and J by 7 bases, with 8 bases between. This CDR3 is 11 amino acids long. Germline CDR1 is MNHEY and CDR2 is SVGEGT.

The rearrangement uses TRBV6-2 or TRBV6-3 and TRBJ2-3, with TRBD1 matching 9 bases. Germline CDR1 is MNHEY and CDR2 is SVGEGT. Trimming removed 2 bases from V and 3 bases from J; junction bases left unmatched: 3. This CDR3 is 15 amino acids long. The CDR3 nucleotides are TGTGCCAGCAGTTACGGGACAGGGTCAACAGATACGCAGTATTTT. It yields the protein CASSYGTGSTDTQYF.

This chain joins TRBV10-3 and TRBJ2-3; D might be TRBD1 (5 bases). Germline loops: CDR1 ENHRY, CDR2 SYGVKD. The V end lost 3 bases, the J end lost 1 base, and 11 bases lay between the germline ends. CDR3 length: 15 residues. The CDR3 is CAISETGSGTDTQYF. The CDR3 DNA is TGTGCCATCAGTGAAACAGGCTCGGGCACAGATACGCAGTATTTT.

As DNA, the CDR3 is TGTGCCAGCAGCTTAATTGGGGGAGGCGGGGACACTGAAGCTTTCTTT. It specifies CASSLIGGGGDTEAFF. The genes are TRBV11-2 and TRBJ1-1; tentatively, D is TRBD1 (5 bases). With 2 bases removed from V and 3 bases from J, the gap between germline ends came to 16 bases. CDR3 length: 16 amino acids. Germline-derived CDR1 and CDR2 are SGHAT and FQNNGV.

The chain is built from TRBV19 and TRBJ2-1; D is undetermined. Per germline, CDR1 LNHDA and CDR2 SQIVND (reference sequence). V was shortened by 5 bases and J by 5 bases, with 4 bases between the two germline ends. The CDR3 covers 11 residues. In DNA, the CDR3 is TGTGCCAGTAGTCCAAACAATGAGCAGTTCTTC. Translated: CASSPNNEQFF.

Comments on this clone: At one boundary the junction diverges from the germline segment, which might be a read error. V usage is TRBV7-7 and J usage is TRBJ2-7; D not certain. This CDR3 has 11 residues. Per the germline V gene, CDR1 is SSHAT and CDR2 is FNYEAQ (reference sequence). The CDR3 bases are TGTGCTAGCAGCTCCGGTCACGAGCAGTACTTC. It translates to CASSSGHEQYF.

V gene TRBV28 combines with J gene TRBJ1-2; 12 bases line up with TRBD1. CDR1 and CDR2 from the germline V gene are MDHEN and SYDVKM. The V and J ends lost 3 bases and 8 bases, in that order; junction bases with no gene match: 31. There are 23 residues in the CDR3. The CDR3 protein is CASSLPNPQGSGTAGQGAIGYTF. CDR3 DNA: TGTGCCAGCAGTTTGCCCAATCCTCAGGGGAGCGGCACCGCGGGACAGGGGGCCATAGGCTACACCTTC.

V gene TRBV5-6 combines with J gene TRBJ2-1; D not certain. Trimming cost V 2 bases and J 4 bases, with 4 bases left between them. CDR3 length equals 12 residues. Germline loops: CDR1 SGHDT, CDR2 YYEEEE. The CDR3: CASSFVYNEQFF. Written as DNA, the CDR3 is TGTGCCAGCAGCTTTGTATACAATGAGCAGTTCTTC.

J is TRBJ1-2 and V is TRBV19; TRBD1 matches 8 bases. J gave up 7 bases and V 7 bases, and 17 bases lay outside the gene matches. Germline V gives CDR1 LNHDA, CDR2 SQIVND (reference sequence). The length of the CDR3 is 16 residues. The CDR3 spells CASTLISTGAAGGYTF. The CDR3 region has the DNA TGTGCCAGTACCCTCATCTCGACAGGGGCAGCGGGTGGCTACACCTTC.